This T cell receptor (beta chain) was recovered during a study of neurological immune-mediated disorders. 2 million unsorted PBMCs were stored in RNAlater at -80 °C before RNA extraction. Study-wide results and limits: Multiple sclerosis, the disease with the least TCR clonal expansion, fell below healthy controls, whereas HTLV-1-associated myelopathy showed the most.

On this clonotype: Antigen: not known.

The cDNA was generated by 5'RACE with 10-nucleotide random UMIs. MiXCR was run by TCRdb on the 5' RACE reads, yielding one entry per CDR3 protein. This table has roughly 80,000 distinct CDR3 sequences, under 20% appearing once. Germline V CDR1 and CDR2: SGHRS, YFSETQ. V lost 4 bases to trimming and J lost 3 bases, with 11 bases between them. This CDR3 has 14 amino acids. This TCR was recovered from a woman aged 40 to 50 in good health. Sequencing was done on a sample of PBMCs. The rearrangement joins TRBV5-1 to TRBJ1-5; possibly TRBD1 for D (5 bases). CDR3 in amino acids: CASSPSGLNQPQHF. CDR3 in DNA: TGCGCCAGCAGCCCTTCAGGGCTCAATCAGCCCCAGCATTTT.